This T cell receptor beta chain was recovered during a study of shared clonotypes between healthy human individuals. Each cell subset's genomic DNA was divided evenly among several immunoSEQ plates. Libraries were prepared by immunoSEQ multiplex PCR; TCRdb keeps only in-frame clonotypes and omits some of them. This sample has about 1 million clones, with approximately 76% found just once. The CDR3 spans 15 residues. V was clipped by 7 bases and J by 5 bases; unmatched bases: 8. The germline V gene encodes CDR1 SEHNR and CDR2 FQNEAQ (reference sequence). Material for sequencing was memory CD4+ T cells sorted from blood. Subset in this sample: CD45RA-negative fraction. This clonotype originated in a man aged 18 to 35 in good health. J is TRBJ2-7 and V is TRBV7-9, with 13 bases aligning to TRBD2. The CDR3 DNA follows: TGTGCCAGCACCCCTCGACTAGCGGGAGGCAACGAGCAGTACTTC. Translation: CASTPRLAGGNEQYF.